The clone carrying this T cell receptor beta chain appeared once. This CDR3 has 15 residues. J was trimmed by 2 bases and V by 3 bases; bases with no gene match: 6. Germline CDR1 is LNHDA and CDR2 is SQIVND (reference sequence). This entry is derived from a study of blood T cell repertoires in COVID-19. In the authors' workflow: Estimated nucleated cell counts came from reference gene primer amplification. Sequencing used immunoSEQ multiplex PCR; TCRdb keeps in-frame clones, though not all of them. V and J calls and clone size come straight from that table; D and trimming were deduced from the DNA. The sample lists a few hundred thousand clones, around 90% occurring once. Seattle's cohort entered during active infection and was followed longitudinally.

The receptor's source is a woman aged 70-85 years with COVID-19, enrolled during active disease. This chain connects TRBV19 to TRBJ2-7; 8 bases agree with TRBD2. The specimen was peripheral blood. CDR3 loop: CASSIPREGTYEQYF. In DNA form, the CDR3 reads TGTGCCAGTAGTATTCCCCGGGAGGGGACCTACGAGCAGTACTTC.